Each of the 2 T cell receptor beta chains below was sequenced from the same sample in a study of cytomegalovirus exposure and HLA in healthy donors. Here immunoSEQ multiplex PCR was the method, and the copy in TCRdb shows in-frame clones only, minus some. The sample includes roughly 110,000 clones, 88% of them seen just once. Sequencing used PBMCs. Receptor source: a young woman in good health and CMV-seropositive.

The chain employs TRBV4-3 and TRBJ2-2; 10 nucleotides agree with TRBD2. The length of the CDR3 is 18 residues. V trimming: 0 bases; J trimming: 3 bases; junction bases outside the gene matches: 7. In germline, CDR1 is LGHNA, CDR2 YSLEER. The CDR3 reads CASSQDEQRGGYTGELFF. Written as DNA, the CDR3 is TGCGCCAGCAGCCAAGATGAACAGCGGGGGGGGTACACCGGGGAGCTGTTTTTT.

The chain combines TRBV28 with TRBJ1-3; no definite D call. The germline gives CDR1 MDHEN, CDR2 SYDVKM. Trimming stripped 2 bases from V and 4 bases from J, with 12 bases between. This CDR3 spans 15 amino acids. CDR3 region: CASSLHGGSGNTIYF. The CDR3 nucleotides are TGTGCCAGCAGTTTACACGGAGGGTCCGGAAACACCATATATTTT.